This TCR beta chain came from a study of T cell repertoires in cytomegalovirus infection. Findings and limits, study-wide: HLA-C-restricted, CMV-specific TCR beta clonotypes were dominant ex vivo.

One entry per CDR3 protein, called by TCRdb with MiXCR from the reads. The data show 60,000 to 85,000 distinct CDR3 sequences, around 21% seen once. This clonotype was detected a few times. Its antigen is unknown. The ends lost 2 bases at V and 8 bases at J; junction bases unmatched: 8. CDR3 length: 16 residues. Germline CDR1 is MGHRA and CDR2 is YSYEKL. This TCR came from a human donor in good health (CMV status not recorded). Some clones in this sample may be carry-over from other donors' samples. Sequencing input: PBMCs, sequenced either directly or after in vitro stimulation (not recorded which). V gene TRBV4-1 combines with J gene TRBJ2-3, with TRBD2 matching over 12 bases. The CDR3 bases are TGCGCCAGCAGCCAACGACTAGCGGGGGCGCAAGGTACGCAGTATTTT. Its translation is CASSQRLAGAQGTQYF.